What follows are 15 T cell receptor beta chains derived from one specimen sequenced in a study of T cell responses to AZD1222 COVID-19 vaccine. Some clones are missing from TCRdb's copy, which holds only in-frame ones; the method was immunoSEQ multiplex PCR. The repertoire consists of about 120,000 clones, with 90% occurring once and the leading ten covering 4% to 5%. The sample here was peripheral blood, taken 28 days after the second dose of the MenACWY control vaccine. These TCRs come from an adult who received the MenACWY meningococcal vaccine as a control.

This chain links TRBV11-2 with TRBJ2-2; 8 bases match TRBD1. The CDR3 length is 15 residues. Germline V gene sequence: CDR1 SGHAT, CDR2 FQNNGV. The J segment lost 9 bases and the V segment lost 2 bases, leaving 8 bases of the junction unmatched. The CDR3 loop reads CASSLLDRDSRELFF. CDR3 bases: TGTGCCAGCAGCTTACTGGACAGGGATAGTCGGGAGCTGTTTTTT.

The V gene is TRBV6-5, the J gene TRBJ1-1; D gene unclear. Germline V lookup: CDR1 MNHEY, CDR2 SVGAGI. The CDR3 length is 15 residues. V was clipped by 2 bases and J by 0 bases, with 10 bases between them. CDR3 loop: CASSYRRVMNTEAFF. In DNA form, the CDR3 reads TGTGCCAGCAGTTACCGAAGGGTCATGAACACTGAAGCTTTCTTT.

V and J are TRBV6-5 and TRBJ1-6, with D possibly TRBD1 on 6 matching bases. The V and J ends lost 2 bases and 11 bases respectively, with 19 bases between them. Germline CDR1 reads MNHEY; CDR2 reads SVGAGI. The CDR3 consists of 16 residues. The CDR3 sequence is CASSYAGRGRGTPLHF. CDR3 DNA: TGTGCCAGCAGTTACGCAGGCAGAGGTAGGGGGACACCCCTCCACTTT.

This rearrangement joins TRBV28 to TRBJ2-3; weak D call: TRBD1 (5 bases). Trimming took 4 bases from V and 0 from J, leaving 17 bases between them. The germline CDR1 and CDR2 sequences are MDHEN and SYDVKM. The CDR3 consists of 17 residues. The chain's CDR3 is CASSSPSGRVSTDTQYF. In DNA, the CDR3 is TGTGCCAGCAGTTCACCCTCGGGCAGGGTTAGCACAGATACGCAGTATTTT.

Here the CDR3 DNA reads TGTGCCAGCAGTGTTCCGGGGGGCGGGTCCTACAATGAGCAGTTCTTC. This encodes CASSVPGGGSYNEQFF. The V call is TRBV2, the J call TRBJ2-1; the D gene is possibly TRBD2 (7 bases). Germline CDR1 SNHLY, CDR2 FYNNEI. This CDR3 is built from 16 residues. The V end was cut by 4 bases, the J end by 1 base, with 14 bases between.

V usage is TRBV7-2 and J usage is TRBJ2-4; 9 positions agree with TRBD1. The CDR3 extends over 16 amino acids. Germline V gene sequence: CDR1 SGHTA, CDR2 FQGNSA. Unmatched junction bases numbered 6, after V lost 2 bases and J lost 4 bases. CDR3 DNA sequence: TGTGCCAGCAGCTTAAAGGGGACAGGGAATAAAAACATTCAGTACTTC. Protein product: CASSLKGTGNKNIQYF. The full variable domain, its missing parts supplied by reference TRBV7-2 and TRBJ2-4, is GAGVSQSPSNKVTEKGKDVELRCDPISGHTALYWYRQSLGQGLEFLIYFQGNSAPDKSGLPSDRFSAERTGGSVSTLTIQRTQQEDSAVYLCASSLKGTGNKNIQYFGAGTRLSVL.

The chain joins TRBV24-1 to TRBJ1-2, with TRBD1 as a possible D gene (5 bases). The length of the CDR3 is 12 residues. The germline V gene has CDR1 KGHDR and CDR2 SFDVKD. V shed 5 bases and J shed 8 bases, with 11 bases lying between them. The CDR3 loop is CATSGDRYGYTF. The CDR3 DNA follows: TGTGCCACCAGTGGAGACAGATACGGCTACACCTTC.

The CDR3 region has the DNA TGTGCCAGCAGCCCCCAGGGACGGCACATTCAGTACTTC. It yields the protein CASSPQGRHIQYF. The rearrangement links TRBV7-2 to TRBJ2-4; D tentatively reads TRBD1 or TRBD2 (5 bases each). Germline CDR1 SGHTA, CDR2 FQGNSA. V lost 5 bases to trimming and J lost 8 bases, with 13 bases between them. The CDR3 runs to 13 residues. The complete variable domain, with remaining parts taken from reference TRBV7-2 and TRBJ2-4, reads GAGVSQSPSNKVTEKGKDVELRCDPISGHTALYWYRQSLGQGLEFLIYFQGNSAPDKSGLPSDRFSAERTGGSVSTLTIQRTQQEDSAVYLCASSPQGRHIQYFGAGTRLSVL.

The rearrangement links TRBV28 to TRBJ2-7; 10 bases are shared with TRBD2. Germline CDR1 MDHEN, CDR2 SYDVKM. CDR3 length: 16 amino acids. Unmatched junction bases numbered 8, after V lost 1 base and J lost 5 bases. The CDR3 region is CASSLSRLAGVDEQYF. CDR3 in DNA: TGTGCCAGCAGTTTATCGCGGCTAGCGGGAGTTGACGAGCAGTACTTC. Filled out from reference TRBV28 and TRBJ2-7, the complete variable domain reads DVKVTQSSRYLVKRTGEKVFLECVQDMDHENMFWYRQDPGLGLRLIYFSYDVKMKEKGDIPEGYSVSREKKERFSLILESASTNQTSMYLCASSLSRLAGVDEQYFGPGTRLTVT.

The gene calls are TRBV7-8 and TRBJ2-2, with D perhaps TRBD2 (6 bases). Germline V gene lookup returns CDR1 SGHVS and CDR2 FQNEAQ. CDR3 length equals 16 residues. With 4 bases removed from V and 4 bases from J, the gap between germline ends came to 16 bases. The CDR3 is CASSSRGTAGTGELFF. Here the CDR3 DNA reads TGTGCCAGCAGCTCCCGGGGGACCGCGGGCACCGGGGAGCTGTTTTTT. The full variable domain, its missing parts supplied by reference TRBV7-8 and TRBJ2-2, is GAGVSQSPRYKVAKRGQDVALRCDPISGHVSLFWYQQALGQGPEFLTYFQNEAQLDKSGLPSDRFFAERPEGSVSTLKIQRTQQEDSAVYLCASSSRGTAGTGELFFGEGSRLTVL.

The chain combines TRBV21-1 with TRBJ2-3. TRBV21-1 is noted as a pseudogene. The CDR3 spans 15 residues. The CDR3 nucleotides are TGTGCCAGCATCCGCCTCACCTCTAGCACAGATACGCAGTATTTT. This codes for CASIRLTSSTDTQYF.

This rearrangement joins TRBV28 to TRBJ1-3; possible D gene TRBD1, 6 bases. The V and J ends lost 5 bases and 8 bases respectively, with 13 bases between them. The length of the CDR3 is 13 residues. CDR1 and CDR2 (germline): MDHEN, SYDVKM. CDR3 sequence: CASSEQGRDTIYF. The CDR3 nucleotides are TGTGCCAGCAGTGAACAGGGTAGAGACACCATATATTTT.

The V and J genes are TRBV12-3 or TRBV12-4 and TRBJ2-2, with TRBD1 as a possible D gene (6 bases). The V and J ends lost 5 bases and 4 bases respectively, with 8 bases between them. This CDR3 region has 13 residues. For the CDR3, the DNA is TGTGCCAGCAGTCACAGGGTCACCGGGGAGCTGTTTTTT. Residues: CASSHRVTGELFF.

The chain combines TRBV4-1 with TRBJ1-2; D call uncertain. Trimming took off 4 bases at V and 4 bases at J, with 10 bases between the two ends. Germline V gives CDR1 MGHRA, CDR2 YSYEKL. CDR3 length equals 13 residues. The CDR3 DNA reads as TGCGCCAGCAGCCTGGACGTTATCTATGGCTACACCTTC. Translating it yields CASSLDVIYGYTF.

This clone has a handful of counts. The CDR3 protein is CATSRDNQAYGYTF. CDR3 nucleotide sequence: TGTGCCACCAGCAGAGATAACCAAGCCTATGGCTACACCTTC. The V gene is TRBV15, the J gene TRBJ1-2; D gene ambiguous. V was trimmed by 0 bases and J by 4 bases, leaving 9 bases between them. This CDR3 comprises 14 residues. Germline values: CDR1 LNHNV, CDR2 YYDKDF (reference sequence).